The 9 T cell receptor beta chains presented below share a single source sample, sequenced in a study of identical twins. MiXCR, run by TCRdb on the 5' RACE reads, gives a single entry per CDR3 protein. The profile covers 500,000 to 650,000 distinct CDR3 sequences, with 20% to 25% appearing a single time and around 0.5% taken by the ten largest. These data were likewise used in another study, on yellow fever vaccine responses in identical twins.

The sample comprised CD4+ T cells sorted from blood. Source of these receptors: a young woman in good health.

The chain carries TRBV16 and TRBJ2-1; D gene unclear. There are 11 residues in the CDR3. The ends were cut back, 2 bases at V and 10 bases at J, with 6 bases in the middle. The germline gives CDR1 KGHSY, CDR2 FQNENV. CDR3 protein: CASSQNREQFF. The CDR3 DNA is TGTGCCAGCAGCCAAAATCGGGAGCAGTTCTTC.

The chain recombines TRBV12-3 or TRBV12-4 with TRBJ2-2; TRBD1 is a possible D gene (5 bases). The CDR3 loop spans 16 amino acids. Trimming took 6 bases from V and 5 from J, leaving 19 bases between them. The chain's CDR3 is CASRKQDTPGTGELFF. DNA for the CDR3: TGTGCCAGCAGGAAACAGGACACCCCAGGGACCGGGGAGCTGTTTTTT.

The rearrangement uses TRBV6-1 and TRBJ2-7; 8 bases map to TRBD1. The CDR3 consists of 16 residues. Looked up from germline, CDR1 is MNHNS and CDR2 is SASEGT. J was trimmed by 1 base and V by 5 bases; bases with no gene match: 10. CDR3 in DNA: TGTGCCAGCAGTCGCTCAGGGGGCAAGAGGTCCTACGAGCAGTACGTC. Translated: CASSRSGGKRSYEQYV.

The chain couples TRBV7-9 to TRBJ2-2; no definite D call. This CDR3 region has 14 residues. The germline V and J ends were trimmed by 11 bases and 5 bases, with 18 bases remaining between them. The germline V gene encodes CDR1 SEHNR and CDR2 FQNEAQ (reference sequence). CDR3 protein: CAVPPTAATGELFF. The DNA for the CDR3 is TGTGCCGTACCCCCCACCGCGGCTACCGGGGAGCTGTTTTTT.

This clonotype has more than one count but fewer than ten. The gene calls are TRBV6-1 and TRBJ2-7; D is uncertain. CDR1 is MNHNS and CDR2 is SASEGT in the germline V gene. The ends were cut back, 5 bases at V and 5 bases at J, with 19 bases in the middle. This CDR3 is built from 15 residues. CDR3 sequence (DNA): TGTGCCAGCAGTATTCTCAGGACGGCTACACACGAGCAGTACTTC. Protein sequence: CASSILRTATHEQYF.

This CDR3 reads CASSLGGGLQETQYF. The CDR3 nucleotides are TGTGCCAGCAGCTTAGGCGGGGGCCTTCAAGAGACCCAGTACTTC. V usage is TRBV7-9 and J usage is TRBJ2-5; TRBD2 is a possible D gene (7 bases). Between the trimmed V and J ends, which lost 1 base and 2 bases, there was a span of 11 bases. CDR3 length equals 15 residues. Germline CDR1 reads SEHNR; CDR2 reads FQNEAQ (reference sequence).

This clonotype was seen a handful of times. The gene calls are TRBV12-3 or TRBV12-4 and TRBJ2-2, with TRBD2 matching over 10 bases. The CDR3 is 18 amino acids. V lost 6 bases, J lost 0 bases, and 10 bases stayed unmatched. This chain's CDR3 is CASRSPSGRSANTGELFF. The CDR3, as DNA: TGTGCCAGCAGGAGCCCTAGCGGGAGATCCGCGAACACCGGGGAGCTGTTTTTT.

This clonotype has just a few counts. The chain recombines TRBV5-1 with TRBJ2-5, with a tentative D call TRBD2 (5 bases). V was pared by 4 bases and J by 5 bases, with 21 bases between. The CDR3 is 16 residues long. Germline CDR1 and CDR2: SGHRS and YFSETQ. As DNA, the CDR3 is TGCGCCAGCAGCCCGGGCCTAGCCAACGTCGGGGAGACCCAGTACTTC. It codes for CASSPGLANVGETQYF. Full variable domain (missing parts from reference TRBV5-1 and TRBJ2-5): KAGVTQTPRYLIKTRGQQVTLSCSPISGHRSVSWYQQTPGQGLQFLFEYFSETQRNKGNFPGRFSGRQFSNSRSEMNVSTLELGDSALYLCASSPGLANVGETQYFGPGTRLLVL.

The CDR3 is CASSLDGRGIDYGYTF. The DNA of the CDR3 is TGTGCCAGCAGCTTAGATGGAAGGGGTATAGACTATGGCTACACCTTC. The chain couples TRBV7-9 to TRBJ1-2, with D possibly TRBD1 on 5 matching bases. Germline V gene lookup returns CDR1 SEHNR and CDR2 FQNEAQ (reference sequence). This CDR3 has 16 amino acids. V shed 1 base and J shed 3 bases, with 15 bases lying between them.